This T cell receptor (beta chain) stems from a study of cytomegalovirus exposure and HLA in healthy donors. As for the study in general: A subsequent analysis stated that the 95 to 150 validation repertoires were run on the same platform as the roughly 670 first-cohort repertoires. Findings and limits, study-wide: The listing of 150 to 200 TCR beta chains classed them as cytomegalovirus-associated. Subsequent analysis showed first-cohort TCR clusters tending to co-occur in 120 validation repertoires. Through in vitro validation, three CMV-associated chains were shown to be specific for CMV antigens.

About this clone: Its antigen is as yet unknown.

TCRdb keeps only in-frame clones here, not all; method: immunoSEQ multiplex PCR. Of roughly 200,000 clones in the sample, approximately 83% were seen once. The sample was PBMCs. The source is a woman aged 18-29 years in good health and CMV-seropositive.

The CDR3 sequence: CASSVGVAGGDEQYF. As DNA, the CDR3 is TGTGCCAGCAGCGTAGGGGTAGCGGGGGGTGACGAGCAGTACTTC. The rearrangement links TRBV9 to TRBJ2-7; 10 bases line up with TRBD2. V trimming: 0 bases; J trimming: 5 bases; junction bases outside the gene matches: 5. Germline CDR1 reads SGDLS; CDR2 reads YYNGEE. The CDR3 sequence is 15 residues long.